This T cell receptor (beta chain) was sequenced during a study of T cell responses to AZD1222 COVID-19 vaccine. From germline, CDR1 is MGHRA and CDR2 YSYEKL. V was pared by 0 bases and J by 7 bases, with 18 bases between. The CDR3 is 17 amino acids. This clone was recorded only once. What it binds is not known. Study-wide results and limits: Just a handful of AZD1222 recipients tested seropositive at baseline. The study sampled repertoires only after the peak T cell response.

Method: immunoSEQ multiplex PCR; TCRdb's copy keeps in-frame clones and lacks some. The table includes approximately 200,000 clones, 90% to 95% detected once. The source is an adult who received the MenACWY meningococcal vaccine as a control. The chain joins TRBV4-1 to TRBJ1-4, with D tentatively TRBD1 (6 bases). The sequences come from peripheral blood, collected 28 days after the second dose of the MenACWY control vaccine. The CDR3 here is CASSQEGGVGASEKLFF. In DNA form, the CDR3 reads TGCGCCAGCAGCCAAGAGGGGGGAGTGGGGGCGAGTGAAAAACTGTTTTTT.